This T cell receptor beta chain comes out of a study of shared clonotypes between healthy human individuals. Generated by immunoSEQ multiplex PCR, the TCRdb table keeps only in-frame clones and is missing some. Among 2 million to 2.5 million clones listed, around 93% were seen once. Germline V lookup: CDR1 LNHDA, CDR2 SQIVND (reference sequence). This CDR3 has 17 amino acids. J lost 9 bases, V lost 4 bases, and 13 bases had no gene match. Sequencing used naive CD4+ T cells from PBMCs. Stated subset: CD45RA+ positively selected. The rearrangement joins TRBV19 to TRBJ2-1; 12 bases agree with TRBD2. The TCR originated in a man between 18 and 29 years old in good health. Some clones in this sample may be carry-over from other donors' samples. The CDR3 region has the DNA TGTGCCAGTAGTAGTTCTAGCGGGAGGGCCAGGGTGGCTGAGCAGTTCTTC. It translates to CASSSSSGRARVAEQFF. The full variable domain, with the rest looked up from reference TRBV19 and TRBJ2-1, is DGGITQSPKYLFRKEGQNVTLSCEQNLNHDAMYWYRQDPGQGLRLIYYSQIVNDFQKGDIAEGYSVSREKKESFPLTVTSAQKNPTAFYLCASSSSSGRARVAEQFFGPGTRLTVL.